A selection of T cell receptor beta chains follows, all from one sample in a study of cytomegalovirus exposure and HLA in healthy donors. Sequencing was performed with immunoSEQ multiplex PCR; in TCRdb, only in-frame clones are kept and a portion is missing. The table lists 90,000 to 150,000 clones. Sequencing used PBMCs. The receptors were gathered from a man aged 18 to 35 in good health and CMV-seronegative. Each CDR3 is given with its conserved first and last residue. Fields, in order: CDR3 DNA, CDR3 protein, V gene, J gene, D gene, CDR3 length. A D gene is named only where the DNA matches it firmly.

cdr3_nt: TGTGCCAGCACCCTAACCGGGGGGAGTGAGCAGTTCTTC; cdr3_aa: CASTLTGGSEQFF; v_call: TRBV2; j_call: TRBJ2-1; d_call: TRBD2; cdr3_length: 13
cdr3_nt: TGCGCCAGCAGTGAGGACACCCGAGAGCAGTTCTTC; cdr3_aa: CASSEDTREQFF; v_call: TRBV10-1; j_call: TRBJ2-1; d_call: -; cdr3_length: 12
cdr3_nt: TGCGCCAGCAGCCAACTCCTGGGGGCAAGCGCTGTAGCCAAAAACATTCAGTACTTC; cdr3_aa: CASSQLLGASAVAKNIQYF; v_call: TRBV4-1; j_call: TRBJ2-4; d_call: -; cdr3_length: 19
cdr3_nt: TGTGCCAGCAGTTACTCGACTGCTCGAGCTCGCTACGAGCAGTACTTC; cdr3_aa: CASSYSTARARYEQYF; v_call: TRBV6-5; j_call: TRBJ2-7; d_call: -; cdr3_length: 16
cdr3_nt: TGTGCCAGCAGCTTGGGGTCGAGGACAGGGAAATCAGATACGCAGTATTTT; cdr3_aa: CASSLGSRTGKSDTQYF; v_call: TRBV5-6; j_call: TRBJ2-3; d_call: TRBD1; cdr3_length: 17
cdr3_nt: TGTGCCAGCAGTTACTCGGCGACTAGCGGTTACAATGAGCAGTTCTTC; cdr3_aa: CASSYSATSGYNEQFF; v_call: TRBV6-5; j_call: TRBJ2-1; d_call: TRBD2; cdr3_length: 16
cdr3_nt: TGTGCCAGCAGCCGATCATCTCCGAGCGGGGCCAACGTCCTGACTTTC; cdr3_aa: CASSRSSPSGANVLTF; v_call: TRBV7-6; j_call: TRBJ2-6; d_call: -; cdr3_length: 16
cdr3_nt: TGTGCCAGCAGCCCGCTAGCGGGAGGGTTCTACAATGAGCAGTTCTTC; cdr3_aa: CASSPLAGGFYNEQFF; v_call: TRBV7-6; j_call: TRBJ2-1; d_call: TRBD2; cdr3_length: 16
cdr3_nt: TGTGCCAGCAGCCCGAGGACTAGCGGGAGGATCGAGCAGTACTTC; cdr3_aa: CASSPRTSGRIEQYF; v_call: TRBV7-9; j_call: TRBJ2-7; d_call: TRBD2; cdr3_length: 15
cdr3_nt: TGTGCCAGCAGATACCAAGGGGCGACTAGCGGATCCTACGAGCAGTACTTC; cdr3_aa: CASRYQGATSGSYEQYF; v_call: TRBV11-2; j_call: TRBJ2-7; d_call: TRBD2; cdr3_length: 17
cdr3_nt: TGCGCCAGCAGCAACGAAGGGACAGGGGGCATGCCCCTCCACTTT; cdr3_aa: CASSNEGTGGMPLHF; v_call: TRBV5-1; j_call: TRBJ1-6; d_call: TRBD1; cdr3_length: 15
cdr3_nt: TGCGCCAGCAGCCGTGATGAAAGAGGTGAGCAGTTCTTC; cdr3_aa: CASSRDERGEQFF; v_call: TRBV5-1; j_call: TRBJ2-1; d_call: -; cdr3_length: 13
cdr3_nt: TGTGCCAGCAGCGGACAGGGGATGAACACTGAAGCTTTCTTT; cdr3_aa: CASSGQGMNTEAFF; v_call: TRBV9; j_call: TRBJ1-1; d_call: TRBD1; cdr3_length: 14
cdr3_nt: TGTGCCAGCAGCTTACGGGACAGGGGTTACGAGCAGTACTTC; cdr3_aa: CASSLRDRGYEQYF; v_call: TRBV11-3; j_call: TRBJ2-7; d_call: TRBD1; cdr3_length: 14
cdr3_nt: TGTGCCAGCAGCTTCTACCGGACTAGCGGGCAGTTTAGGGAGCTGTTTTTT; cdr3_aa: CASSFYRTSGQFRELFF; v_call: TRBV11-2; j_call: TRBJ2-2; d_call: TRBD2; cdr3_length: 17
cdr3_nt: TGTGCCAGCAGTCCGCGGGACCGTTGGCCCCTCCACTTT; cdr3_aa: CASSPRDRWPLHF; v_call: TRBV6-5; j_call: TRBJ1-6; d_call: -; cdr3_length: 13
cdr3_nt: TGCGCCAGCAGCTTGGGGACTCTCAATGAGCAGTTCTTC; cdr3_aa: CASSLGTLNEQFF; v_call: TRBV5-1; j_call: TRBJ2-1; d_call: -; cdr3_length: 13
cdr3_nt: TGCGCCAGCAGCCACGGGACTAGCGGCTCCTACGAGCAGTACTTC; cdr3_aa: CASSHGTSGSYEQYF; v_call: TRBV4-1; j_call: TRBJ2-7; d_call: TRBD2; cdr3_length: 15
cdr3_nt: TGTGCCTGGAGCGGGGGGGGCGCTGAAGCTTTCTTT; cdr3_aa: CAWSGGGAEAFF; v_call: TRBV30; j_call: TRBJ1-1; d_call: -; cdr3_length: 12
cdr3_nt: TGTGCCAGCAGCTTATATCAGGGCCTTTTTTACGAGCAGTACTTC; cdr3_aa: CASSLYQGLFYEQYF; v_call: TRBV5-6; j_call: TRBJ2-7; d_call: -; cdr3_length: 15
cdr3_nt: TGTGCCAGCAGTCCGAGACTAGCGGGAGTGGGAGAGACCCAGTACTTC; cdr3_aa: CASSPRLAGVGETQYF; v_call: TRBV27; j_call: TRBJ2-5; d_call: TRBD2; cdr3_length: 16
cdr3_nt: TGCGCCAGCAGCTCTGGACAGGGGGCTCGGAACACCATATATTTT; cdr3_aa: CASSSGQGARNTIYF; v_call: TRBV5-1; j_call: TRBJ1-3; d_call: TRBD1; cdr3_length: 15
cdr3_nt: TGTGCCTGGACGGGCAGGGACGAGCAGTACTTC; cdr3_aa: CAWTGRDEQYF; v_call: TRBV30; j_call: TRBJ2-7; d_call: -; cdr3_length: 11
cdr3_nt: TGTGCCAGTAGTATAGGGGGGAGGAACGGCGAGCAGTTCTTC; cdr3_aa: CASSIGGRNGEQFF; v_call: TRBV19; j_call: TRBJ2-1; d_call: -; cdr3_length: 14
cdr3_nt: TGTGCCACTACAGAGAACACTGAAGCTTTCTTT; cdr3_aa: CATTENTEAFF; v_call: TRBV28; j_call: TRBJ1-1; d_call: -; cdr3_length: 11
cdr3_nt: TGCGCCAGCAAAGGGGTTGGGATAAACTATGGCTACACCTTC; cdr3_aa: CASKGVGINYGYTF; v_call: TRBV5-1; j_call: TRBJ1-2; d_call: -; cdr3_length: 14
cdr3_nt: TGCGCCAGCAGCCCCGGACTAGCGGGGGCGCGCTCCTACAATGAGCAGTTCTTC; cdr3_aa: CASSPGLAGARSYNEQFF; v_call: TRBV5-1; j_call: TRBJ2-1; d_call: TRBD2; cdr3_length: 18
cdr3_nt: TGTGCCAGCAGGACTAGCGGGCGACGTAGCACAGATACGCAGTATTTT; cdr3_aa: CASRTSGRRSTDTQYF; v_call: TRBV7-2; j_call: TRBJ2-3; d_call: TRBD2; cdr3_length: 16
cdr3_nt: TGTGCCAGTAGTTTAGGAGGGGGTAATCAGCCCCAGCATTTT; cdr3_aa: CASSLGGGNQPQHF; v_call: TRBV19; j_call: TRBJ1-5; d_call: -; cdr3_length: 14
cdr3_nt: TGTGCCAGTAGCATTCGCGATACAGTGGATGAGACTGAAGCTTTCTTT; cdr3_aa: CASSIRDTVDETEAFF; v_call: TRBV19; j_call: TRBJ1-1; d_call: -; cdr3_length: 16
cdr3_nt: TGCGCCAGCAGACCCGTCGGGACTGAAGCTTTCTTT; cdr3_aa: CASRPVGTEAFF; v_call: TRBV23-1; j_call: TRBJ1-1; d_call: -; cdr3_length: 12
cdr3_nt: TGTGCCTGGAGTGTTTGGACAGGAACCCCCATGAACACTGAAGCTTTCTTT; cdr3_aa: CAWSVWTGTPMNTEAFF; v_call: TRBV30; j_call: TRBJ1-1; d_call: TRBD1; cdr3_length: 17
cdr3_nt: TGTGCCACTCAACACGGGGTTGGGGCGAACACCGGGGAGCTGTTTTTT; cdr3_aa: CATQHGVGANTGELFF; v_call: TRBV6-6; j_call: TRBJ2-2; d_call: -; cdr3_length: 16
cdr3_nt: TGTGCCAGCAGCTCGGGACAGGGTATTCTGTACTTC; cdr3_aa: CASSSGQGILYF; v_call: TRBV7-9; j_call: TRBJ2-4; d_call: TRBD1; cdr3_length: 12
cdr3_nt: TGTGCCAGCAGCTATGACAGGGTCAATCAGCCCCAGCATTTT; cdr3_aa: CASSYDRVNQPQHF; v_call: TRBV6-6; j_call: TRBJ1-5; d_call: TRBD1; cdr3_length: 14
cdr3_nt: TGTGCCAGCAGCTTCGGGACAGACTACGAGCAGTACTTC; cdr3_aa: CASSFGTDYEQYF; v_call: TRBV7-9; j_call: TRBJ2-7; d_call: TRBD1; cdr3_length: 13
cdr3_nt: TGCGCCAGCAGCTTAGCAGGGACAGCGAACACCGGGGAGCTGTTTTTT; cdr3_aa: CASSLAGTANTGELFF; v_call: TRBV5-1; j_call: TRBJ2-2; d_call: TRBD1; cdr3_length: 16